A single TCR beta chain is shown here with its context. Per the germline V gene, CDR1 is SGHRS and CDR2 is YFSETQ. The CDR3 totals 14 residues. Trimming took 4 bases from V and 6 from J; bases not matched to a gene: 3. This sample is drawn from a study of blood T cell repertoires in COVID-19. Overall study context: Acute and convalescent COVID-19 specimens originated in the United States, Italy and Spain. Sample material is recorded as cDNA or gDNA derived from T cells, B-cell-depleted T cells, or PBMCs.

Original processing methods: It was from reference gene primer amplification that nucleated cell counts were estimated. The table came from immunoSEQ multiplex PCR; TCRdb's copy has only in-frame clones and leaves some out. V and J calls and clone size are as listed in that table; D and trimming were resolved from the DNA. The sample yields hundreds of thousands of clones, approximately 90% seen once. This chain connects TRBV5-1 to TRBJ2-7; 14 positions match TRBD2. This TCR was recovered from a woman aged 45-65 years who had recovered from COVID-19. Material for sequencing was peripheral blood. The CDR3 region is CASSPGLAGGEQYF. DNA of the CDR3: TGCGCCAGCAGCCCTGGACTAGCGGGAGGCGAGCAGTACTTC.